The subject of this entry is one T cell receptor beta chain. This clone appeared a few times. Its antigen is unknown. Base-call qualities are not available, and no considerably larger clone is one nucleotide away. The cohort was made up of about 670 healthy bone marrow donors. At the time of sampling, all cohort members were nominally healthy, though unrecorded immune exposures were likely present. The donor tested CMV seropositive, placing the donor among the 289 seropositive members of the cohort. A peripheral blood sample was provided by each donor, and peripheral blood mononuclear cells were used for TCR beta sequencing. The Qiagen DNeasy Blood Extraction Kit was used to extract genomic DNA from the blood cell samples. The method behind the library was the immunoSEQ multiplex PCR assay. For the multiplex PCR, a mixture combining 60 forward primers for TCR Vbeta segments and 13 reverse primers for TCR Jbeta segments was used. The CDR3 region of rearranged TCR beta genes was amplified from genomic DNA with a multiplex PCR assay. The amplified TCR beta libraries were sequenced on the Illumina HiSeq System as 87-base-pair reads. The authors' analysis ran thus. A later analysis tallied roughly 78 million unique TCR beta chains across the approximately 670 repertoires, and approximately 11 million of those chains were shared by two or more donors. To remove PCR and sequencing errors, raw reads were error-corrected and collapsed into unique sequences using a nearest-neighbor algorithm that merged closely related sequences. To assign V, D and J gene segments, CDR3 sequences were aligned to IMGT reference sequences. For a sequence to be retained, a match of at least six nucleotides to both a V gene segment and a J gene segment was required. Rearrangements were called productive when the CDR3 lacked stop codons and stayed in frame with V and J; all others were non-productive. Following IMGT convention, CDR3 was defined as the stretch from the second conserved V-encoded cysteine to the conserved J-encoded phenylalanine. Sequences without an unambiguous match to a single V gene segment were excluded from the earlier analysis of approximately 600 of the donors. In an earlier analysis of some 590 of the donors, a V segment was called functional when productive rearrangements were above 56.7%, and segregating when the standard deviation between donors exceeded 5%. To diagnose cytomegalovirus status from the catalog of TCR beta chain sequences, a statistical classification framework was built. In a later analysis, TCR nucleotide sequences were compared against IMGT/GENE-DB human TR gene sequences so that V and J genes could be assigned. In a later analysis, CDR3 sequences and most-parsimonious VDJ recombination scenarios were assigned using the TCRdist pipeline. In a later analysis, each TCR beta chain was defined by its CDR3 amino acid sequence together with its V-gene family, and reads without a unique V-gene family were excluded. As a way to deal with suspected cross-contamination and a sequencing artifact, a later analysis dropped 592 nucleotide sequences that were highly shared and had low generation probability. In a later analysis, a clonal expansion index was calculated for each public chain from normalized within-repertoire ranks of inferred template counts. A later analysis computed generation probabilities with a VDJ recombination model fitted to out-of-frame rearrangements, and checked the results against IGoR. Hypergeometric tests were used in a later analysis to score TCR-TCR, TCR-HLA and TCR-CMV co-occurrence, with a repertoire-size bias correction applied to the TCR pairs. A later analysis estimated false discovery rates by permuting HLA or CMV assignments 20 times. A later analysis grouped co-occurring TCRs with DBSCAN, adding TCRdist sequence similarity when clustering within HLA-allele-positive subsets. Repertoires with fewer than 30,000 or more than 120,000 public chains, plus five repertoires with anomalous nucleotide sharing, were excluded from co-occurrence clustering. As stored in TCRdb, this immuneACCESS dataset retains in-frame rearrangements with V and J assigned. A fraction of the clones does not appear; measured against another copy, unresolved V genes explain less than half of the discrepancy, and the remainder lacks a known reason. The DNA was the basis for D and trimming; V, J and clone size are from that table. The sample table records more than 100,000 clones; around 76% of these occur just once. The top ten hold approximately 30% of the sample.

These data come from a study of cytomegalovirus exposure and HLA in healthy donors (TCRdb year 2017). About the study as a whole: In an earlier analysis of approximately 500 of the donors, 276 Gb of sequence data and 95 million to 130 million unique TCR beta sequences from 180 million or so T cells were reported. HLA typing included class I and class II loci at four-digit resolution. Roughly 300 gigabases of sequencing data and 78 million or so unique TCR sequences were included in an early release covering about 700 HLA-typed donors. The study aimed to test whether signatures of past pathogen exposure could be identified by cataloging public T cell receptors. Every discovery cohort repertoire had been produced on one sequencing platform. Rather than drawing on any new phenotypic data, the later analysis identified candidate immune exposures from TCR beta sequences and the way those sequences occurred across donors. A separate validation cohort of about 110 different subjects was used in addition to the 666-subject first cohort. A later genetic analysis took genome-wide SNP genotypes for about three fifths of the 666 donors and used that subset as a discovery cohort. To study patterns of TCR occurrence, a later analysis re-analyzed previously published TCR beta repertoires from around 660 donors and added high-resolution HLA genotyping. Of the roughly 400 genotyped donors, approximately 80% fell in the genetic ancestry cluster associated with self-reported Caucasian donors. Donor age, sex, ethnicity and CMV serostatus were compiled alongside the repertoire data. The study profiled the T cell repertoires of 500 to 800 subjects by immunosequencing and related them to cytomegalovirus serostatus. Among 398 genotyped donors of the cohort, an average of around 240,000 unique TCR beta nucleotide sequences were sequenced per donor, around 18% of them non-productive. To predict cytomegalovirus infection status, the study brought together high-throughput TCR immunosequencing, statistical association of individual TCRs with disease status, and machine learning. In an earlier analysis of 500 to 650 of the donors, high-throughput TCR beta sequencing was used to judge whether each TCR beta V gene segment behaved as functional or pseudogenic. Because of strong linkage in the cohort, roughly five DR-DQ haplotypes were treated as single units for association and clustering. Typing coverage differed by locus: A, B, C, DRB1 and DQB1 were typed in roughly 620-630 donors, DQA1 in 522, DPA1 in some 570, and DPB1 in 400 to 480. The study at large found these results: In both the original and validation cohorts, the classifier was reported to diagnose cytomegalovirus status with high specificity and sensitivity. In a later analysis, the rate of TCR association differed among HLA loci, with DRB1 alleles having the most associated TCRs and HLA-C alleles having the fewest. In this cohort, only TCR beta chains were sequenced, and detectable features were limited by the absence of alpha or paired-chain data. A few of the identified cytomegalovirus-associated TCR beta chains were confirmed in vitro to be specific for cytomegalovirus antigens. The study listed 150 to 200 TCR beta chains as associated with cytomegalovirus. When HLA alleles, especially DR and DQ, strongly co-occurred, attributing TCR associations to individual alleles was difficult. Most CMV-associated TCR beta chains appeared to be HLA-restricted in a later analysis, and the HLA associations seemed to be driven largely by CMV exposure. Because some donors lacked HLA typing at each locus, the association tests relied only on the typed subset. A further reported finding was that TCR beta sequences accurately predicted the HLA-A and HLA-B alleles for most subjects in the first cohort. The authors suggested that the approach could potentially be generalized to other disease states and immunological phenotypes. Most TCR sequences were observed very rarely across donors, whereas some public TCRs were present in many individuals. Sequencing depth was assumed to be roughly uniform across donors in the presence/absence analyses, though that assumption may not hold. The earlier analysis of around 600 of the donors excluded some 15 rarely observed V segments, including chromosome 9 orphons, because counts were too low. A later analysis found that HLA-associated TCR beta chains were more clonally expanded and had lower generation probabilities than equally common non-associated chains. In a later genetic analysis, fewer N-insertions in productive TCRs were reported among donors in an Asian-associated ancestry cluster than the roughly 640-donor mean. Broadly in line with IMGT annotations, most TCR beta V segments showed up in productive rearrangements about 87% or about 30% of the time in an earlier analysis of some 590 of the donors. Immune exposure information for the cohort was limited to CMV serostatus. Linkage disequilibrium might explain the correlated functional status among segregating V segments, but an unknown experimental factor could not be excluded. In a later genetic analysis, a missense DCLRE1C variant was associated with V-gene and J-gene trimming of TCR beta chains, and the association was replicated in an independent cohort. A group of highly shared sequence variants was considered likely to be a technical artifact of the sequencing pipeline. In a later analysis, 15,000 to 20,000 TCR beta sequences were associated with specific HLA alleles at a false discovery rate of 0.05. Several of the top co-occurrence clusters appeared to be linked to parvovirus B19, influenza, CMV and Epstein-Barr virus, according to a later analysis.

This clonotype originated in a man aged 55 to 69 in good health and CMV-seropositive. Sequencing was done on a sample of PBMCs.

The nucleotide sequence is given as TGTGCCTGGAGTAGGAAAGCGGGGGGGCTTACCTACGAGCAGTACTTC. This gives the protein CAWSRKAGGLTYEQYF. Recombination linked TRBV30 to TRBJ2-7; the junction holds 10 bases that match TRBD2. Per the germline V gene (reference sequence), GTSNPN is the CDR1 and SVGIG is the CDR2. The CDR3, from cysteine to phenylalanine, totals 16 residues. The only DNA kept is the CDR3, 48 bases in frame from the first base. Relative to germline, V is missing 2 bases and J is missing 2 bases, with 9 bases of the junction outside any gene match.